This T cell receptor beta chain comes out of a study of cytomegalovirus exposure and HLA in healthy donors. Study as a whole: From 150 million to 200 million T cells, an earlier analysis saw 120 million or so unique TCR beta sequences. The study, taken as a whole, reports: TCR beta chains numbering more than 150 were designated cytomegalovirus-associated. Earlier analysis looked at TCR beta V segments, and most were productive about 87% or about 30% of the time.

Among the donors, all were healthy bone marrow donors. Concerning this clone: Its matching antigen is unknown.

PCR was performed using 60 Vbeta and 13 Jbeta primers. Some clones are missing from TCRdb's copy, which holds only in-frame ones; the method was immunoSEQ multiplex PCR. Counted here are 95,000 to 150,000 clones, 75% to 85% occurring once; the ten biggest clones make up about 1.8%. Germline CDR1 is MNHEY and CDR2 is SMNVEV (reference sequence). V gave up 4 bases and J gave up 7 bases, with 17 bases separating them. This CDR3 is 14 amino acids long. This chain uses TRBV27 with TRBJ2-7; perhaps TRBD2 as D (6 bases). The sequenced material came from PBMCs. The sequence came from a man aged 35-49 years in good health and CMV-seronegative. The DNA for the CDR3 is TGTGCCAGCAGTTCCCCCCGGGAGTTCTGGGAGCAGTACTTC. This encodes CASSSPREFWEQYF.